This note documents a single T cell receptor beta chain sequence. The antigen is undetermined. The source of the sample is a study of a mutant IDH1 vaccine in newly diagnosed glioma. Across the whole study: Patients came in for eight vaccinations, in weeks 1, 3, 5, 7, 11, 15, 19 and 23. Patients received vaccination from 4-6 weeks after radiotherapy alone, or with temozolomide cycles.

Using immunoSEQ multiplex PCR, the repertoire was profiled, and TCRdb retains in-frame clones only, with some absent. Altogether tens of thousands of clones are present, roughly nine tenths being singletons, with the ten largest covering under 0.7%. Trimming cost V 1 base and J 7 bases, with 17 bases left between them. The CDR3 has 16 amino acids. The germline CDR1 and CDR2 sequences are SEHNR and FQNEAQ (reference sequence). Regarding time point: week 5, during vaccination. The content of each vaccine dose was 300 ug of mutant IDH1 20-mer peptide, and topical imiquimod accompanied it. V usage is TRBV7-9 and J usage is TRBJ2-4; tentative D call: TRBD1 (5 bases). The sample in question was PBMCs, obtained from a glioma patient whose treatment included an IDH1 peptide vaccine. This TCR was recovered from a woman aged 45-59 years with glioma. CDR3: CASSLVTGPGVNIQYF. DNA of the CDR3: TGTGCCAGCAGCTTAGTTACAGGACCCGGAGTGAACATTCAGTACTTC.